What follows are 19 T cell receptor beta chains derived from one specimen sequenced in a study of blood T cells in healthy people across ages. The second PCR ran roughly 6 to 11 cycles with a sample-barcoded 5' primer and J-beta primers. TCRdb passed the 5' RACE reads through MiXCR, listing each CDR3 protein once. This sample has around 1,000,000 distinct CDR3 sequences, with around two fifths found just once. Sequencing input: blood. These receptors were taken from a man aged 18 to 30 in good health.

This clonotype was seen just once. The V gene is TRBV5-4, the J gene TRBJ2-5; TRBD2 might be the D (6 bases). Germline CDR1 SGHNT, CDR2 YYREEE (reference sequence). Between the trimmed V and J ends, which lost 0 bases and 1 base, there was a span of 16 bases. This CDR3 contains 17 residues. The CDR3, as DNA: TGTGCCAGCAGCTTGGCGGGACTCGCCGGCACCCAAGAGACCCAGTACTTC. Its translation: CASSLAGLAGTQETQYF.

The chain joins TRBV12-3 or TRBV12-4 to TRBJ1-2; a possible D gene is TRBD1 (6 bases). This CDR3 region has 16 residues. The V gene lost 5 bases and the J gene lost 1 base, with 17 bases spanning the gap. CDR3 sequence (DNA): TGTGCCAGCAGTCCGCGGACAGCACGGGATAACTATGGCTACACCTTC. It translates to CASSPRTARDNYGYTF.

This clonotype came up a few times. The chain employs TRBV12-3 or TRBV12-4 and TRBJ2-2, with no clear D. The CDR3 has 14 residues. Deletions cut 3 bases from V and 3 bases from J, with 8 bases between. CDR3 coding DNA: TGTGCCAGCAGTTTGGAAGTAGACACCGGGGAGCTGTTTTTT. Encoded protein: CASSLEVDTGELFF.

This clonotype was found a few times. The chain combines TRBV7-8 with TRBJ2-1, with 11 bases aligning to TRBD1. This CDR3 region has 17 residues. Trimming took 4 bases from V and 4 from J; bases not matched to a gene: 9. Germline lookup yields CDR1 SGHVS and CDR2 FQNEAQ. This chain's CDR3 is CASSSRAGTGGYNEQFF. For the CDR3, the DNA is TGTGCCAGCAGCTCGCGCGCCGGGACAGGGGGTTACAATGAGCAGTTCTTC.

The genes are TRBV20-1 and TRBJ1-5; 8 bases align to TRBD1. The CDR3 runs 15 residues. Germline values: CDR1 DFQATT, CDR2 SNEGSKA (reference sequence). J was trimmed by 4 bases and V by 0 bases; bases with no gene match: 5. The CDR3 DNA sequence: TGCAGTGCTAGAGACGCAGGGGGCTTAAATCAGCCCCAGCATTTT. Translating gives CSARDAGGLNQPQHF.

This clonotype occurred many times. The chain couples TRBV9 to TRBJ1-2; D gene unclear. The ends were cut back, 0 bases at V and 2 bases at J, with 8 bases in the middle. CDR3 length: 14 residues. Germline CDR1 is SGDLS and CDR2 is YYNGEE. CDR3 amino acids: CASSVDLGNYGYTF. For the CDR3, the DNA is TGTGCCAGCAGCGTAGATCTGGGAAACTATGGCTACACCTTC.

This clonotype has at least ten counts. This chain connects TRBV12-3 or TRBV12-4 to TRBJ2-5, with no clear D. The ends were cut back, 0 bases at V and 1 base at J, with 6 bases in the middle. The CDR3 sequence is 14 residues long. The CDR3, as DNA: TGTGCCAGCAGTTTAGCAGGGTCCCAAGAGACCCAGTACTTC. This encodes CASSLAGSQETQYF.

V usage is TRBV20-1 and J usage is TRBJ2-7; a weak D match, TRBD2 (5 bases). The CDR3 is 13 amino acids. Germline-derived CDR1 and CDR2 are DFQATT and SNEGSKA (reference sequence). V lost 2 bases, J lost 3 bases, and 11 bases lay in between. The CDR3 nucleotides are TGCAGTGCTAGACGGGGAATTCGCTACGAGCAGTACTTC. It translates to CSARRGIRYEQYF.

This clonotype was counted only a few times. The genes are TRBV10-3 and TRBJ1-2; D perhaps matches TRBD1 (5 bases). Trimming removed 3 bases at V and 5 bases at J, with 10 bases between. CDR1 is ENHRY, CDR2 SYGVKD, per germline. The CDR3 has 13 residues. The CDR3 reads CAISDSGVYGYTF. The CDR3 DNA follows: TGTGCCATCAGTGATTCGGGGGTTTATGGCTACACCTTC.

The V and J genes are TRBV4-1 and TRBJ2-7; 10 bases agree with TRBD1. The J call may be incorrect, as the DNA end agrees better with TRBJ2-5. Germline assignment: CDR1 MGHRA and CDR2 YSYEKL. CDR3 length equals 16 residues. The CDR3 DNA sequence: TGCGCCAGCAGCCAAGATTGGGACAGGGGTGGAAAGACCCAGTACTTC. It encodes CASSQDWDRGGKTQYF.

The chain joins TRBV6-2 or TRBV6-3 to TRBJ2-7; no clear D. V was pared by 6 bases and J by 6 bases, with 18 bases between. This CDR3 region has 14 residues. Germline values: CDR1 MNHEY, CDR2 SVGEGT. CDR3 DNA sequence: TGTGCCAGCAGCGGCAATGACAAGTTGCCCGAGCAGTACTTC. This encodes CASSGNDKLPEQYF.

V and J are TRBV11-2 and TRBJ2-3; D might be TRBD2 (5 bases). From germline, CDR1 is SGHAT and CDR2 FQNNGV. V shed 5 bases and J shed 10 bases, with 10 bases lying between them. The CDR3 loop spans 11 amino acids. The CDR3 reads CASSQSGAQYF. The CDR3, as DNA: TGTGCCAGCAGCCAAAGCGGCGCGCAGTATTTT. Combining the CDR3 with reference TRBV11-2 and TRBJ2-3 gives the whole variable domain EAGVAQSPRYKIIEKRQSVAFWCNPISGHATLYWYQQILGQGPKLLIQFQNNGVVDDSQLPKDRFSAERLKGVDSTLKIQPAKLEDSAVYLCASSQSGAQYFGPGTRLTVL.

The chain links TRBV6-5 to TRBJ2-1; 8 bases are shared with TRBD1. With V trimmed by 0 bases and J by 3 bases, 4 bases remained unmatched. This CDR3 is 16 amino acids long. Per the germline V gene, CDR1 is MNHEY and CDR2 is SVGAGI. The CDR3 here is CASSYSTGALYNEQFF. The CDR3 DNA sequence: TGTGCCAGCAGTTACTCGACAGGGGCCCTCTACAATGAGCAGTTCTTC.

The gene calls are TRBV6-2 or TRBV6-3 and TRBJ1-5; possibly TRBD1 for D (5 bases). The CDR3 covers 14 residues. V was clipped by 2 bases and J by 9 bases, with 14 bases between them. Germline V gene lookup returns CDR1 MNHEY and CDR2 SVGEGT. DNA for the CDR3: TGTGCCAGCAGTTACGGGGACTCGATATGGCCCCAGCATTTT. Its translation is CASSYGDSIWPQHF.

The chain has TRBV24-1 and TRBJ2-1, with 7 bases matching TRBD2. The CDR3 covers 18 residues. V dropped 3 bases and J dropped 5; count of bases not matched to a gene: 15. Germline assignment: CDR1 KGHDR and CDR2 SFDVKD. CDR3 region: CATSDPKLARIYHNEQFF. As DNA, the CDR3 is TGTGCCACCAGTGATCCTAAACTAGCGCGGATATACCACAATGAGCAGTTCTTC.

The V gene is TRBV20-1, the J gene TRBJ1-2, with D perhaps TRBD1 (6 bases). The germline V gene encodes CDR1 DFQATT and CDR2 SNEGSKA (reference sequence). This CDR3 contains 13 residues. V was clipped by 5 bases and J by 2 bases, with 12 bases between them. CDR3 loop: CSAHVDRNYGYTF. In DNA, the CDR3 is TGCAGTGCTCACGTGGACAGAAACTATGGCTACACCTTC.

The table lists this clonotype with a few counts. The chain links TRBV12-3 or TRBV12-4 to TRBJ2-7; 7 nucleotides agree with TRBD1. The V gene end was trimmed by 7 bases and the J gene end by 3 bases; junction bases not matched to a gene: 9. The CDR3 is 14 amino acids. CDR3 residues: CASTLRDSGYEQYF. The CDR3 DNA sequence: TGTGCCAGCACCCTCCGGGACAGCGGCTACGAGCAGTACTTC.

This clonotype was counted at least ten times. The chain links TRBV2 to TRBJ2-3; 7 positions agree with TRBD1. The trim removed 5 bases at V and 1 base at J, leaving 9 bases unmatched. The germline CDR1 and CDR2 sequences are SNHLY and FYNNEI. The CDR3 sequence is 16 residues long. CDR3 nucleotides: TGTGCCAGCAGTCTCTCGCCGGGACAGCGCACAGATACGCAGTATTTT. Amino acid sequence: CASSLSPGQRTDTQYF.

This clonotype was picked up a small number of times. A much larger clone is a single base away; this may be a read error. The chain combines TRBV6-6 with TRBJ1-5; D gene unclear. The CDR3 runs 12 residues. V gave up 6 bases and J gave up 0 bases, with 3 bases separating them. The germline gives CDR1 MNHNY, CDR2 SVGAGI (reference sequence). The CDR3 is CASRHSNQPQHF. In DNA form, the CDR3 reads TGTGCCAGCAGGCATAGCAATCAGCCCCAGCATTTT.